This T cell receptor (beta chain) was identified during a study of cytomegalovirus exposure and HLA in healthy donors listed by TCRdb under 2017. For context, the study as a whole: According to a later analysis, one platform produced both the 110 or so validation repertoires and the 730 or so repertoires of the first cohort. The study aimed to test whether cataloging public T cell receptors could reveal signatures of past pathogen exposure. Along with the approximately 600-subject first cohort, a separate validation cohort of more than 90 different subjects was used. High-throughput TCR immunosequencing, statistical association of individual TCRs with disease status, and machine learning were combined to predict cytomegalovirus infection status. What the study reported, not specific to this receptor: Cytomegalovirus status was reported to be diagnosed by the classifier with high specificity and sensitivity in both the original and validation cohorts. It was suggested by the authors that the approach could potentially be generalized to other disease states and immunological phenotypes. Most TCR sequences were seen in very few donors, while some public TCRs were found in many individuals. A later analysis lacked HLA typing for the validation cohort, so it scored co-occurrence in that cohort across all 130 or so repertoires. A later analysis found that TCRs clustered in the first cohort also tended to co-occur in the roughly 120 validation repertoires, with 94% of cluster scores above 0. In vitro tests confirmed that a few of the cytomegalovirus-associated TCR beta chains recognize cytomegalovirus antigens. The study gave a list of 150 to 200 TCR beta chains associated with cytomegalovirus.

With respect to this clone: It has no known antigen specificity. No quality values exist for individual bases; no much larger clone is one base distant.

The donors were included in the validation cohort of some 110 subjects, a group kept apart from the roughly 670-subject first cohort. The CDR3 runs 14 amino acids, cysteine and phenylalanine included. Of all the DNA, just the CDR3 is kept, 42 bases in frame from base 1. CDR1 and CDR2 (MNHEY, SVGAGI) derive from the germline V gene. V is clipped by 0 bases and J by 8 bases, and the sequence between their germline boundaries is 11 bases long. Libraries were built with the immunoSEQ multiplex PCR assay. The authors' pipeline ran thus. A statistical classification framework was developed to diagnose cytomegalovirus status using the catalog of TCR beta chain sequences. TCRdb retrieved this table from immuneACCESS and kept in-frame rearrangements only. Not all clones are present; in checked studies, unresolved V genes account for under half, and no reason is known for the remainder. For V, J and clone size, that table is used; D and trimming come from the DNA. This sample has about 330,000 clones in its table, and around 87% of those were observed once. Of the sample, approximately 1.2% falls within the top ten clones.

The TCR comes from a woman aged 25 to 39 in good health and CMV-seropositive. The sequencing sample was made of PBMCs. This chain joins TRBV6-5 to TRBJ1-5; the D gene remains uncertain. The nucleotides are TGTGCCAGCAGTTACTCGGAAGGCCTGGAGCCCCAGCATTTT. Its protein product is CASSYSEGLEPQHF.